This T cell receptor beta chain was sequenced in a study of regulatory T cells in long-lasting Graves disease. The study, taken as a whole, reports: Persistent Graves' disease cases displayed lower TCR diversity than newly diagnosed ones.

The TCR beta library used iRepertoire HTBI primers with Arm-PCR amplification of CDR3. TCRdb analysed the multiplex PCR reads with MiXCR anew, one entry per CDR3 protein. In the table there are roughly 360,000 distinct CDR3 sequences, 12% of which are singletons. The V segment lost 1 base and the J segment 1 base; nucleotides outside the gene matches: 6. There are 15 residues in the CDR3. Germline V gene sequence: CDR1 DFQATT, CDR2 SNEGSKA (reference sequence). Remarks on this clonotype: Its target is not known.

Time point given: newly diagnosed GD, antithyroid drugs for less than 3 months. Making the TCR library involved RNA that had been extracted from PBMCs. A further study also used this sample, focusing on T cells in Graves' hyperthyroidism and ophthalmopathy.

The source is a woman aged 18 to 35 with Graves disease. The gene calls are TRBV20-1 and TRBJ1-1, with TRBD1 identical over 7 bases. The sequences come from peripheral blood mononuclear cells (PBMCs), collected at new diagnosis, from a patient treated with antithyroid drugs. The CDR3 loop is CSARVRQGKNTEAFF. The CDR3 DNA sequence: TGCAGTGCTAGAGTGAGACAGGGTAAGAACACTGAAGCTTTCTTT.